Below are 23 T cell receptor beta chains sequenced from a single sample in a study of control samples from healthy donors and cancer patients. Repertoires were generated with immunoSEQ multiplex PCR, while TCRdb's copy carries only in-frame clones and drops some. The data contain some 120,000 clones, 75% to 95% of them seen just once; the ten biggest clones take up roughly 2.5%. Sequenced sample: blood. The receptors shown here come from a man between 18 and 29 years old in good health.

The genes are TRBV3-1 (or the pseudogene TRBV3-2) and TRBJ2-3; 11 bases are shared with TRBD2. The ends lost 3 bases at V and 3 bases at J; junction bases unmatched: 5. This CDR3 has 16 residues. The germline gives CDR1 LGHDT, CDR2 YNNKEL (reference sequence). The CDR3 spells CASSHPGLAATDTQYF. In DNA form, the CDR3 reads TGTGCCAGCAGCCACCCGGGACTAGCGGCGACAGATACGCAGTATTTT.

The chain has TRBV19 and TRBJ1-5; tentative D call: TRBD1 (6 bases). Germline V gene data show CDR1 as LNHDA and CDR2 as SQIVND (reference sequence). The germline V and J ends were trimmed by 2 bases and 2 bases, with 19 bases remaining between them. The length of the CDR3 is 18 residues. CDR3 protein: CASSIRKTGGEGNQPQHF. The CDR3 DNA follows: TGTGCCAGTAGTATAAGGAAGACAGGAGGGGAAGGCAATCAGCCCCAGCATTTT.

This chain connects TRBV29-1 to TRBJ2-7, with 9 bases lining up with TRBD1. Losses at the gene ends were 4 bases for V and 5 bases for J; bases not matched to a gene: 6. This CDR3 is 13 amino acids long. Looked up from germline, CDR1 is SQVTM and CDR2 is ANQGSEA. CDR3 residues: CSVGRTGENEQYF. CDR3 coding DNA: TGCAGCGTTGGGCGGACAGGGGAAAACGAGCAGTACTTC.

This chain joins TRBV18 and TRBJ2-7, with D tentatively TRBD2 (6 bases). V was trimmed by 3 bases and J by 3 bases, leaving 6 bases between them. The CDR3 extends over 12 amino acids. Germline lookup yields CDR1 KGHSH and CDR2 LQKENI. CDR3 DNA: TGTGCCAGCTCACCCGGGGGCTACGAGCAGTACTTC. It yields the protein CASSPGGYEQYF. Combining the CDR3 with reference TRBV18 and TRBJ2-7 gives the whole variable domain NAGVMQNPRHLVRRRGQEARLRCSPMKGHSHVYWYRQLPEEGLKFMVYLQKENIIDESGMPKERFSAEFPKEGPSILRIQQVVRGDSAAYFCASSPGGYEQYFGPGTRLTVT.

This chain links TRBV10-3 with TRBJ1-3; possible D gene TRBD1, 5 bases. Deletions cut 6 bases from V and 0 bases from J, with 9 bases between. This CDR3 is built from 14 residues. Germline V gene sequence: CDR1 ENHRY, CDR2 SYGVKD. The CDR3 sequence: CAISGTSSGNTIYF. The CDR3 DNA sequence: TGTGCCATCAGCGGGACGAGCTCTGGAAACACCATATATTTT.

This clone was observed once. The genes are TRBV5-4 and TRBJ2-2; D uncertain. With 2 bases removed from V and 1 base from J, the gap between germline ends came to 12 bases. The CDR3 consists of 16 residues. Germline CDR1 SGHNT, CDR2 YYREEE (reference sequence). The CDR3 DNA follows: TGTGCCAGCAGCTTTTTGTCCAGCCTGAACACCGGGGAGCTGTTTTTT. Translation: CASSFLSSLNTGELFF.

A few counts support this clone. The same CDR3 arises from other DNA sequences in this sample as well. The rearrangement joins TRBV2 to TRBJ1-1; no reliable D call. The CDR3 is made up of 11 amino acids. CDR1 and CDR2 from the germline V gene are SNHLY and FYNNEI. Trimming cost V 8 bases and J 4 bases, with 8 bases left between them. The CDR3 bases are TGTGCCAGCTCAGTAGGCACTGAAGCTTTCTTT. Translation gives CASSVGTEAFF.

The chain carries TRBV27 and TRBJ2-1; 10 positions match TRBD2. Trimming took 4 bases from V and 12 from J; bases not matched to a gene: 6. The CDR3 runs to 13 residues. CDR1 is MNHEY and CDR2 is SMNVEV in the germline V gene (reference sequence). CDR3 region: CASSSQRGGGQFF. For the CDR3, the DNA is TGTGCCAGCAGTTCTCAGCGGGGGGGCGGGCAGTTCTTC.

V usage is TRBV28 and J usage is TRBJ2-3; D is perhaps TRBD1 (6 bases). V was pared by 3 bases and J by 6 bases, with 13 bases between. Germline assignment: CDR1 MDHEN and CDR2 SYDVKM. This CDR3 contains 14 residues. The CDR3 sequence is CASSFLTGSDTQYF. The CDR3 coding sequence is TGTGCCAGCAGTTTCTTAACAGGGTCGGATACGCAGTATTTT.

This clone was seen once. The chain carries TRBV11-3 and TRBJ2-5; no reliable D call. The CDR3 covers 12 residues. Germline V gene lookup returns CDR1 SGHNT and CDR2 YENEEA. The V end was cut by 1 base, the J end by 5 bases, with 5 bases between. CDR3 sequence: CASSLAWETQYF. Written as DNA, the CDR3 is TGTGCCAGCAGCTTAGCCTGGGAGACCCAGTACTTC.

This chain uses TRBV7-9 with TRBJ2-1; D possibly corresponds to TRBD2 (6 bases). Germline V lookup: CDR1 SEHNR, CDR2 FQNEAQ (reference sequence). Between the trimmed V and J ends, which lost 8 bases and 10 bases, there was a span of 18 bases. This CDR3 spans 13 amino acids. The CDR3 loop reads CASQGGSWYEQFF. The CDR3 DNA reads TGTGCCAGCCAGGGAGGTAGCTGGTACGAGCAGTTCTTC.

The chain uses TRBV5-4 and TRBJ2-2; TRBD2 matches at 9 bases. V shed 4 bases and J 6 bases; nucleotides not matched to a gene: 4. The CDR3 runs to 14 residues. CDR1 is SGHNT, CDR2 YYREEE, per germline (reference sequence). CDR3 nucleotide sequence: TGTGCCAGCAGCAGGGCGGGAGGGCCCGGGGAGCTGTTTTTT. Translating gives CASSRAGGPGELFF.

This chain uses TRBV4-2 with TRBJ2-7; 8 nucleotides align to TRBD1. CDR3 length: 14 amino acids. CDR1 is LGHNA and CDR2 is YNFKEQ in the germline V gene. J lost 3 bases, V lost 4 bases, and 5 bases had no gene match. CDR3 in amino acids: CASSRETGDYEQYF. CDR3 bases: TGTGCCAGCAGCCGGGAGACAGGGGACTACGAGCAGTACTTC.

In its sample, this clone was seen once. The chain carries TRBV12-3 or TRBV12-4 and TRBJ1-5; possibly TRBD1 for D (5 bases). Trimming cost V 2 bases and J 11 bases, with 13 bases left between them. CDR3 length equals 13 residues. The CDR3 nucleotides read TGTGCCAGCAGTTTATGGACGGACAAGACCCAGCATTTT. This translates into CASSLWTDKTQHF.

The CDR3 is CASSQVPDTQYF. CDR3 sequence (DNA): TGTGCCAGCAGCCAAGTTCCAGATACGCAGTATTTT. The chain links TRBV14 to TRBJ2-3; no clear D. Trimming took off 1 base at V and 4 bases at J, with 3 bases between the two ends. Germline CDR1 is SGHDN and CDR2 is FVKESK. The length of the CDR3 is 12 residues.

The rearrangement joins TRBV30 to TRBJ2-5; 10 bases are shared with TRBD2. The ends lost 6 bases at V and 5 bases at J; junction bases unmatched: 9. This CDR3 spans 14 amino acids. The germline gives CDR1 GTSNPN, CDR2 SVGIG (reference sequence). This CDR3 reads CACDRGLAVETQYF. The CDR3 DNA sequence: TGTGCCTGCGACCGCGGACTAGCGGTGGAGACCCAGTACTTC.

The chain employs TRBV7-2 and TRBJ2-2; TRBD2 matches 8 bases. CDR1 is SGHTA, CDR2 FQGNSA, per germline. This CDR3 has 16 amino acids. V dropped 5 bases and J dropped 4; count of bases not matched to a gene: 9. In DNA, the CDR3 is TGTGCCAGCAGCCTCCAAGCGGGAGTAGGCACCGGGGAGCTGTTTTTT. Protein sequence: CASSLQAGVGTGELFF.

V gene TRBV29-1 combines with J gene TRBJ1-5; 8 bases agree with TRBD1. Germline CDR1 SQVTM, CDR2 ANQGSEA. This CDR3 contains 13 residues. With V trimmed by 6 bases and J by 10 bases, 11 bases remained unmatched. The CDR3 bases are TGCAGCGTCTTGGACAGGGAAGGGGGTCCCCAGCATTTT. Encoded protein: CSVLDREGGPQHF.

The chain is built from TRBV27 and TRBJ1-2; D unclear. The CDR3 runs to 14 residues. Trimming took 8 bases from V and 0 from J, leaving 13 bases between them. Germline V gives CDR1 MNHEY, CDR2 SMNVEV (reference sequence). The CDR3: CASGPRSPNYGYTF. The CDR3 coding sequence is TGTGCCAGCGGACCGAGATCTCCTAACTATGGCTACACCTTC.

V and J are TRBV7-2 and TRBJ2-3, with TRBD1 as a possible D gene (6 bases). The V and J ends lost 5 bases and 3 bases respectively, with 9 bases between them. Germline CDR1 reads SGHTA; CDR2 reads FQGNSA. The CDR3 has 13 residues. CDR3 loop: CASSLQGTDTQYF. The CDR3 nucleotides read TGTGCCAGCAGCCTACAGGGTACAGATACGCAGTATTTT.

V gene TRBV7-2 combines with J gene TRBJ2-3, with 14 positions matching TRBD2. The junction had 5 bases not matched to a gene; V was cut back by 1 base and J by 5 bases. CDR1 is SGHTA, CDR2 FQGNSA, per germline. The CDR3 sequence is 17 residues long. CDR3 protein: CASSLGLAGGLVDTQYF. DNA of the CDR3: TGTGCCAGCAGCTTAGGACTAGCGGGAGGGCTGGTAGATACGCAGTATTTT.

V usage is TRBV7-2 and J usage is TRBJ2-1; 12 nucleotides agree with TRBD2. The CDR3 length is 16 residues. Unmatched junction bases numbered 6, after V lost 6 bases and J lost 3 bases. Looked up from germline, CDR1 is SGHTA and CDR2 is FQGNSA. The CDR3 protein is CASSERLAGVYNEQFF. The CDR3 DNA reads TGTGCCAGCAGTGAAAGACTAGCGGGAGTCTACAATGAGCAGTTCTTC.

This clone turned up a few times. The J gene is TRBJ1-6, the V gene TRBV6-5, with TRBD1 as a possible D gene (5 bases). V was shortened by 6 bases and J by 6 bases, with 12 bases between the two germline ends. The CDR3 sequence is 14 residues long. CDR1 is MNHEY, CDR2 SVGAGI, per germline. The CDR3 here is CASSVQDFNSPLHF. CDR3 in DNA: TGTGCCAGCAGCGTACAGGACTTTAATTCACCCCTCCACTTT.